This T cell receptor (beta chain) was profiled in a study of PD-1 blockade in classical Hodgkin lymphoma. Study results and caveats: Reported findings placed baseline TCR diversity lower in newly diagnosed patients (compared with healthy donors). Complete responders' baseline diversity resembled that of newly diagnosed patients. Patients who initiated nivolumab within 1 year of ASCT were excluded.

The CDR3 is 13 residues long. The V and J ends lost 4 bases and 6 bases respectively, with 9 bases between them. The germline CDR1 and CDR2 sequences are MNHNS and SASEGT. Time point: cycle 4 day 1 (C4D1), after about 6 weeks of nivolumab. Every patient had relapsed following autologous stem cell transplantation, and cohorts differed in brentuximab vedotin exposure. Comment on this clone: Its antigen is as yet unknown.

Using immunoSEQ multiplex PCR, the repertoire was profiled, and TCRdb retains in-frame clones only, with some absent. The data show some 52,000 clones, approximately 86% seen once. The chain carries TRBV6-1 and TRBJ1-4, with no clear D. The sequence came from a human donor with classical Hodgkin lymphoma. Sequenced here: peripheral blood mononuclear cells (PBMCs), sampled before the fourth cycle of nivolumab. The CDR3 here is CASSVDRDEKLFF. The CDR3 DNA reads as TGTGCCAGCAGTGTGGACCGGGATGAAAAACTGTTTTTT.